One sample yielded the 20 T cell receptor beta chains listed below, sequenced in a study of blood T cell repertoires in COVID-19. Libraries were prepared by immunoSEQ multiplex PCR; TCRdb keeps only in-frame clonotypes and omits some of them. The table lists approximately 250,000 clones, 75% to 90% of them singletons. The sample comprised PBMCs or T cells enriched from blood (not recorded which). The receptors were sampled from a woman aged 40 to 50 who had been exposed to COVID-19.

This clone was detected once. The rearrangement links TRBV29-1 to TRBJ1-1; D is unresolved. This CDR3 spans 14 amino acids. Germline V gene lookup returns CDR1 SQVTM and CDR2 ANQGSEA. The ends were cut back, 7 bases at V and 0 bases at J, with 15 bases in the middle. CDR3 amino acids: CSARGQAMNTEAFF. CDR3 nucleotide sequence: TGCAGCGCCCGCGGGCAGGCCATGAACACTGAAGCTTTCTTT.

This sequence joins TRBV28 and TRBJ2-3; weak D call: TRBD2 (5 bases). V gave up 7 bases and J gave up 3 bases, with 14 bases separating them. Germline values: CDR1 MDHEN, CDR2 SYDVKM. The CDR3 contains 14 residues. The CDR3 loop reads CASTPPTGTDTQYF. DNA for the CDR3: TGTGCCAGCACCCCCCCGACGGGGACAGATACGCAGTATTTT.

J is TRBJ1-1 and V is TRBV2; D not resolved. Trimming removed 5 bases from V and 4 bases from J, with 8 bases in between. Germline V gene sequence: CDR1 SNHLY, CDR2 FYNNEI. The CDR3 runs to 12 residues. The CDR3 DNA follows: TGTGCCAGCAGTCAGACGGGCACTGAAGCTTTCTTT. It translates to CASSQTGTEAFF. The full variable domain, its missing parts supplied by reference TRBV2 and TRBJ1-1, is EPEVTQTPSHQVTQMGQEVILRCVPISNHLYFYWYRQILGQKVEFLVSFYNNEISEKSEIFDDQFSVERPDGSNFTLKIRSTKLEDSAMYFCASSQTGTEAFFGQGTRLTVV.

This clone was detected only once. CDR3 region: CASRETGGKSNQPQHF. The CDR3 DNA sequence: TGTGCCAGCAGAGAGACAGGGGGAAAGAGCAATCAGCCCCAGCATTTT. The chain uses TRBV2 and TRBJ1-5, with 9 bases lining up with TRBD1. Per germline, CDR1 SNHLY and CDR2 FYNNEI. The CDR3 runs 16 residues. V trimming: 6 bases; J trimming: 1 base; junction bases outside the gene matches: 7.

The rearrangement joins TRBV28 to TRBJ1-4; D is possibly TRBD1 (5 bases). CDR1 is MDHEN, CDR2 SYDVKM, per germline. CDR3 length: 14 amino acids. Trimming stripped 5 bases from V and 8 bases from J, with 15 bases between. CDR3 sequence reads: CASSNNRGGEKLFF. CDR3 bases: TGTGCCAGCAGTAACAATCGCGGGGGGGAAAAACTGTTTTTT.

The gene calls are TRBV7-8 and TRBJ2-4, with TRBD1 matching 8 bases. CDR1 is SGHVS, CDR2 FQNEAQ, per germline. The CDR3 loop spans 15 amino acids. Unmatched junction bases numbered 5, after V lost 4 bases and J lost 3 bases. This chain's CDR3 is CASSYQQGVKNIQYF. The CDR3 DNA follows: TGTGCCAGCAGCTATCAACAGGGGGTCAAAAACATTCAGTACTTC.

The chain employs TRBV10-3 and TRBJ1-5; 10 bases agree with TRBD1. The V gene end was trimmed by 10 bases and the J gene end by 5 bases; junction bases not matched to a gene: 5. The CDR3 has 13 residues. Germline V gene sequence: CDR1 ENHRY, CDR2 SYGVKD. CDR3 DNA sequence: TGTGCCACGACAGGGGGCGCAGATCAGCCCCAGCATTTT. Amino acid sequence: CATTGGADQPQHF.

V and J are TRBV5-4 and TRBJ1-1, with 8 bases identical to TRBD1. Germline V gives CDR1 SGHNT, CDR2 YYREEE (reference sequence). Unmatched junction bases numbered 6, after V lost 5 bases and J lost 3 bases. CDR3 length equals 14 residues. CDR3 loop: CASSQGARDTEAFF. The DNA of the CDR3 is TGTGCCAGCAGTCAGGGGGCGAGGGACACTGAAGCTTTCTTT. The variable domain in full, with the rest retrieved from reference TRBV5-4 and TRBJ1-1, is ETGVTQSPTHLIKTRGQQVTLRCSSQSGHNTVSWYQQALGQGPQFIFQYYREEENGRGNFPPRFSGLQFPNYSSELNVNALELDDSALYLCASSQGARDTEAFFGQGTRLTVV.

The rearrangement uses TRBV7-9 and TRBJ1-4; 9 bases line up with TRBD1. Per germline, CDR1 SEHNR and CDR2 FQNEAQ (reference sequence). The CDR3 is 15 residues long. With V trimmed by 5 bases and J by 7 bases, 8 bases remained unmatched. Written as DNA, the CDR3 is TGTGCCAGCAGCATCGGGACAGGGCAAGGTGAAAAACTGTTTTTT. Translation gives CASSIGTGQGEKLFF. The full variable domain, rest sourced from reference TRBV7-9 and TRBJ1-4, is DTGVSQNPRHKITKRGQNVTFRCDPISEHNRLYWYRQTLGQGPEFLTYFQNEAQLEKSRLLSDRFSAERPKGSFSTLEIQRTEQGDSAMYLCASSIGTGQGEKLFFGSGTQLSVL.

The chain combines TRBV7-8 with TRBJ2-1, with TRBD2 identical over 8 bases. In germline, CDR1 is SGHVS, CDR2 FQNEAQ. CDR3 length: 16 amino acids. Germline trimming cut 3 bases from V and 3 bases from J; bases unmatched to any gene: 7. The CDR3 sequence: CASSFGIAGYYNEQFF. The CDR3 DNA follows: TGTGCCAGCAGCTTTGGAATAGCGGGGTACTACAATGAGCAGTTCTTC.

The chain has TRBV9 and TRBJ2-3, with TRBD2 matching over 9 bases. The trim removed 3 bases at V and 4 bases at J, leaving 15 bases unmatched. This CDR3 is 18 amino acids long. The germline V gene encodes CDR1 SGDLS and CDR2 YYNGEE. The CDR3 nucleotides are TGTGCCAGCAGCGCCGATGCCGAACTTAGCGGGAGATCAGATACGCAGTATTTT. This gives the protein CASSADAELSGRSDTQYF. Filled out from reference TRBV9 and TRBJ2-3, the complete variable domain reads DSGVTQTPKHLITATGQRVTLRCSPRSGDLSVYWYQQSLDQGLQFLIQYYNGEERAKGNILERFSAQQFPDLHSELNLSSLELGDSALYFCASSADAELSGRSDTQYFGPGTRLTVL.

V usage is TRBV2 and J usage is TRBJ1-2; D possibly corresponds to TRBD1 (5 bases). Germline assignment: CDR1 SNHLY and CDR2 FYNNEI. The V end lost 4 bases, the J end lost 6 bases, and 15 bases lay between the germline ends. The CDR3 consists of 14 residues. The CDR3 region is CASSVGGILHGYTF. CDR3 sequence (DNA): TGTGCCAGCAGTGTGGGGGGAATATTACATGGCTACACCTTC.

The gene calls are TRBV11-2 and TRBJ2-3; a weak D match, TRBD1 (6 bases). V shed 7 bases and J shed 2 bases, with 7 bases lying between them. Germline V gene data show CDR1 as SGHAT and CDR2 as FQNNGV. This CDR3 is built from 12 residues. The DNA of the CDR3 is TGTGCCAGCACAGGGGCCACAGATACGCAGTATTTT. Translating it yields CASTGATDTQYF.

The rearrangement uses TRBV5-1 and TRBJ2-1; the match to TRBD1 covers 10 bases. J was trimmed by 0 bases and V by 4 bases; bases with no gene match: 4. Germline lookup yields CDR1 SGHRS and CDR2 YFSETQ. The CDR3 runs 16 residues. CDR3 sequence reads: CASSPGQGDSYNEQFF. Written as DNA, the CDR3 is TGCGCCAGCAGCCCTGGACAGGGGGACTCCTACAATGAGCAGTTCTTC. The full variable domain, completed using reference TRBV5-1 and TRBJ2-1, is KAGVTQTPRYLIKTRGQQVTLSCSPISGHRSVSWYQQTPGQGLQFLFEYFSETQRNKGNFPGRFSGRQFSNSRSEMNVSTLELGDSALYLCASSPGQGDSYNEQFFGPGTRLTVL.

This clone has only a few counts. DNA of the CDR3: TGTGCCAGCAGGGCTAGCGGGGGGATCTCCTACAATGAGCAGTTCTTC. It specifies CASRASGGISYNEQFF. The V and J genes are TRBV7-8 and TRBJ2-1, with 11 nucleotides matching TRBD2. Germline V lookup: CDR1 SGHVS, CDR2 FQNEAQ. Losses at the gene ends were 6 bases for V and 0 bases for J; bases not matched to a gene: 4. This CDR3 region has 16 residues. Supplemented by reference TRBV7-8 and TRBJ2-1, the full variable domain reads GAGVSQSPRYKVAKRGQDVALRCDPISGHVSLFWYQQALGQGPEFLTYFQNEAQLDKSGLPSDRFFAERPEGSVSTLKIQRTQQEDSAVYLCASRASGGISYNEQFFGPGTRLTVL.

The chain carries TRBV2 and TRBJ2-5; unclear D gene. Per germline, CDR1 SNHLY and CDR2 FYNNEI. The CDR3 has 11 amino acids. Trimming stripped 4 bases from V and 7 bases from J, with 7 bases between. Here the CDR3 reads CASSVSPTQYF. CDR3 DNA sequence: TGTGCCAGCAGTGTATCTCCGACCCAGTACTTC.

This clone was picked up one time. The V and J genes are TRBV3-1 (or the pseudogene TRBV3-2) and TRBJ1-1; D may be TRBD1 (5 bases). Trimming left V 4 bases short and J 3 bases short, with 15 bases between. Germline lookup yields CDR1 LGHDT and CDR2 YNNKEL (reference sequence). CDR3 length equals 15 residues. CDR3 coding DNA: TGTGCCAGCAGCCGGATTACAGGTACCCACACTGAAGCTTTCTTT. Translation gives CASSRITGTHTEAFF.

This clone was detected only once. This chain joins TRBV27 and TRBJ1-6, with 7 positions matching TRBD1. J was trimmed by 7 bases and V by 5 bases; bases with no gene match: 14. CDR1 is MNHEY, CDR2 SMNVEV, per germline (reference sequence). CDR3 length: 17 amino acids. For the CDR3, the DNA is TGTGCCAGCAGTCGCCCACAAGAGACAGGGCGAAATTCACCCCTCCACTTT. It specifies CASSRPQETGRNSPLHF.

This clone was observed a handful of times. The J gene is TRBJ2-5, the V gene TRBV10-3, with 12 bases that match TRBD2. Germline loops: CDR1 ENHRY, CDR2 SYGVKD. With V trimmed by 10 bases and J by 5 bases, 14 bases remained unmatched. This CDR3 region has 16 residues. CDR3 amino acids: CATAPSSGGARETQYF. CDR3 coding DNA: TGTGCCACCGCCCCCTCTAGCGGGGGGGCCCGGGAGACCCAGTACTTC.

The chain recombines TRBV7-9 with TRBJ1-2; D remains unclear. This CDR3 is 12 amino acids long. Trimming took 3 bases from V and 10 from J, leaving 12 bases between them. Germline CDR1 reads SEHNR; CDR2 reads FQNEAQ (reference sequence). In DNA, the CDR3 is TGTGCCAGCAGCTTTGACAAGATAAACTACACCTTC. Protein sequence: CASSFDKINYTF.